The subject of this entry is one TCR beta chain. Antigen unknown. The read comes to an end 3 residues before the CDR3 does, leaving the germline J gene to fill in the end. These data come from a study of T cells in women clearing cervical HPV infection. The study, taken as a whole, reports: TRBV6-7 relative abundance averaged approximately 0.11% in cases and 0.15% to 0.2% in controls.

This CDR3 is 14 amino acids long. CDR1 is GTSNPN and CDR2 is SVGIG in the germline V gene (reference sequence). V was clipped by 1 base and J by 7 bases, with 16 bases between them. The protocol was immunoSEQ multiplex PCR, while the TCRdb copy is restricted to in-frame clones and leaves out a portion. The listing records about 23,000 clones. The chain carries TRBV30 and TRBJ1-2; D not certain. Sequenced: blood buffy coat. The receptor's source is a woman aged 18-70 years with a cervical HPV16 infection that either progressed to CIN3+ or cleared (not recorded which). This chain's CDR3 is CAWSGHSSFLGYTF. The CDR3 DNA, read in part, is TGTGCCTGGAGTGGGCACAGTAGTTTCCTTGGC.